This TCR beta chain was recorded in a study of Graves' ophthalmopathy and Graves' hyperthyroidism. Study-level background: In this cohort's terms, stable hyperthyroidism meant no ophthalmopathy by 18 months of follow-up. General study findings and limits: The 13-signature model separated ophthalmopathy from stable hyperthyroidism at around 90% sensitivity and around 77% specificity.

Hyperthyroidism was new, under 2 months, in patients aged 18 to 65. Amplification targeted the TCR beta CDR3 regions, with RNA transcripts as the source material. The library came from an HTBI-primed first-round RT-PCR and a second-round multiplex PCR. TCRdb ran MiXCR on the multiplex PCR reads and lists one entry per CDR3 protein. The sample has some 1.1 million distinct CDR3 sequences, about two fifths seen once; the top ten hold 8.5% to 14%. As regards this clonotype: The antigen is undetermined.

CDR1 is SQVTM, CDR2 ANQGSEA, per germline. V gave up 5 bases and J gave up 5 bases, with 18 bases separating them. The CDR3 contains 14 residues. The sequencing input was peripheral blood or thyroid tissue (not recorded which). The TCR comes from an adult man with Graves' hyperthyroidism. The rearrangement uses TRBV29-1 and TRBJ2-5; D is possibly TRBD1 or TRBD2 (7 bases each). CDR3 in amino acids: CSVKRQGGYETQYF. CDR3 sequence (DNA): TGCAGCGTTAAGCGACAGGGAGGGTATGAGACCCAGTACTTC.